This TCR beta chain was recovered during a study of shared clonotypes between healthy human individuals. Germline V gene sequence: CDR1 LNHNV, CDR2 YYDKDF (reference sequence). The CDR3 length is 15 residues. Trimming cost V 0 bases and J 6 bases, with 12 bases left between them. Sequencing was performed with immunoSEQ multiplex PCR; in TCRdb, only in-frame clones are kept and a portion is missing. The sample shows millions of clones, roughly nine tenths of them seen only once. This chain connects TRBV15 to TRBJ1-3; D remains ambiguous. The source material was naive CD4+ T cells sorted from blood. The subset is: CD45RA+ positively selected. This clonotype was sampled from a man between 18 and 29 years old in good health. CDR3 region: CATSRDRGGANTIYF. The CDR3 DNA reads TGTGCCACCAGCAGAGATCGGGGTGGTGCAAACACCATATATTTT.